These T cell receptor beta chains were read from a single sample in a study of preoperative IRX-2 immunotherapy in early breast cancer. Repertoires were generated with immunoSEQ multiplex PCR, while TCRdb's copy carries only in-frame clones and drops some. This sample has around 28,000 clones, with roughly 89% found just once. Sampling was carried out from a patient treated with IRX-2 immunotherapy. The receptors originated from a human donor with breast cancer. The CDR3 runs from the conserved cysteine through the conserved F or W. A D gene is named only where the DNA matches it firmly. A row's size may be missing; if present it is once, few, many or a size class.

v_call	d_call	j_call	clone_size	cdr3_aa	cdr3_nt
TRBV2	TRBD1	TRBJ2-1	.	CASRQGTGGNEQFF	TGTGCCAGCAGGCAAGGGACAGGGGGCAATGAGCAGTTCTTC
TRBV7-8	.	TRBJ2-1	.	CASSLAGASSYNEQFF	TGTGCCAGCAGCTTAGCGGGCGCCAGCTCCTACAATGAGCAGTTCTTC
TRBV27	.	TRBJ1-5	.	CASSTIGGNQPQHF	TGTGCCAGCAGTACCATAGGGGGCAATCAGCCCCAGCATTTT
TRBV4-2	.	TRBJ2-7	.	CASSQDWTGLYEQYF	TGTGCCAGCAGCCAAGACTGGACGGGCTTATACGAGCAGTACTTC
TRBV11-3	.	TRBJ1-1	.	CASSCQQGCGTEAFF	TGTGCCAGCAGCTGCCAACAGGGTTGTGGTACTGAAGCTTTCTTT
TRBV14	.	TRBJ2-5	.	CASSQHRTGYQETQYF	TGTGCCAGCAGCCAACACAGGACGGGGTACCAAGAGACCCAGTACTTC
TRBV2	.	TRBJ2-7	.	CASSEAIGFSDYEQYF	TGTGCCAGCAGTGAAGCAATCGGATTTTCCGACTACGAGCAGTACTTC
TRBV6-1	.	TRBJ1-6	.	CASSEGIGSNSPLHF	TGTGCCAGCAGTGAAGGGATAGGGTCAAATTCACCCCTCCACTTT
TRBV10-3	.	TRBJ2-5	.	CATSPDTGSVGTQYF	TGTGCCACCTCACCCGATACAGGCTCGGTGGGGACCCAGTACTTC
TRBV10-3	.	TRBJ1-1	.	CAITPGGRNTEAFF	TGTGCCATCACGCCCGGGGGGCGGAACACTGAAGCTTTCTTT
TRBV18	.	TRBJ1-2	once	CASSPRSRGLYGYTF	TGTGCCAGCTCACCACGCAGCAGAGGTCTCTATGGCTACACCTTC
TRBV5-6	TRBD1	TRBJ1-1	.	CASSLPGLDRDTEAFF	TGTGCCAGCAGCTTGCCAGGACTCGACAGGGACACTGAAGCTTTCTTT
TRBV7-9	.	TRBJ2-7	.	CASISQGSSYEQYF	TGTGCCAGCATCTCCCAGGGGAGCTCCTACGAGCAGTACTTC
TRBV18	.	TRBJ1-4	once	CASSPPGSTGVNEKLFF	TGTGCCAGCTCACCACCCGGCTCCACAGGAGTTAATGAAAAACTGTTTTTT
TRBV2	TRBD1	TRBJ2-2	.	CASRGDSTGELFF	TGTGCCAGCAGGGGGGACAGCACCGGGGAGCTGTTTTTT
TRBV18	TRBD1	TRBJ2-7	.	CASSLRQGLEAYEQYF	TGTGCCAGCTCGCTTCGACAGGGTCTTGAGGCCTACGAGCAGTACTTC
TRBV28	TRBD2	TRBJ2-7	.	CASSLRTSGAYEQYF	TGTGCCAGCAGTTTGCGTACTAGCGGGGCCTACGAGCAGTACTTC
TRBV6-5	.	TRBJ1-1	.	CASSYSIQRGAAFF	TGTGCCAGCAGTTACTCGATTCAGAGGGGCGCAGCTTTCTTT
TRBV9	.	TRBJ1-6	.	CASSVAKGSYNSPLHF	TGTGCCAGCAGCGTAGCTAAGGGTTCCTATAATTCACCCCTCCACTTT
TRBV10-1	.	TRBJ2-3	.	CASSEGGQADTQYF	TGCGCCAGCAGTGAGGGGGGTCAGGCAGATACGCAGTATTTT
TRBV7-2	TRBD2	TRBJ2-5	.	CASSLEGLRPETQYF	TGTGCCAGCAGCTTAGAGGGACTACGGCCAGAGACCCAGTACTTC
TRBV6-5	.	TRBJ1-4	.	CASRGQGWVEKLFF	TGTGCCAGCAGGGGCCAAGGGTGGGTTGAAAAACTGTTTTTT
TRBV2	.	TRBJ2-7	.	CASSEHSYEQYF	TGTGCCAGCAGTGAACACTCCTACGAGCAGTACTTC
TRBV14	TRBD1	TRBJ1-6	.	CASSQDPQGRSPLHF	TGTGCCAGCAGCCAAGATCCACAGGGGCGTTCACCCCTCCACTTT
TRBV7-2	TRBD2	TRBJ2-3	.	CASSTRLAGDRTDTQYF	TGTGCCAGCAGCACAAGACTAGCGGGGGACCGCACAGATACGCAGTATTTT
TRBV10-1	.	TRBJ2-2	.	CASRPGNTGELFF	TGCGCCAGCAGGCCAGGGAACACCGGGGAGCTGTTTTTT